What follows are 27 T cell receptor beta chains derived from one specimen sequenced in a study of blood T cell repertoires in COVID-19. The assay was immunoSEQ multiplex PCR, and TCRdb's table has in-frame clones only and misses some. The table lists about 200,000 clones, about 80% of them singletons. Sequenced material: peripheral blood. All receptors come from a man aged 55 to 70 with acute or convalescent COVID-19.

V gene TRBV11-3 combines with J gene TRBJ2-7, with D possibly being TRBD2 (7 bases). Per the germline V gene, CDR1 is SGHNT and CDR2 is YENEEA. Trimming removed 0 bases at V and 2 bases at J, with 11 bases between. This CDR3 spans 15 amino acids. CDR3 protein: CASSLDGGQAYEQYF. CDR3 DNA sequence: TGTGCCAGCAGCTTAGACGGGGGGCAGGCCTACGAGCAGTACTTC.

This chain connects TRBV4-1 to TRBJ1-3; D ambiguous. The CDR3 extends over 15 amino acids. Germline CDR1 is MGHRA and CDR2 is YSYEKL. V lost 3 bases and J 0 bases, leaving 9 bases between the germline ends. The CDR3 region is CASSQEQRSGNTIYF. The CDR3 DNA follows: TGCGCCAGCAGCCAGGAGCAGCGCTCTGGAAACACCATATATTTT.

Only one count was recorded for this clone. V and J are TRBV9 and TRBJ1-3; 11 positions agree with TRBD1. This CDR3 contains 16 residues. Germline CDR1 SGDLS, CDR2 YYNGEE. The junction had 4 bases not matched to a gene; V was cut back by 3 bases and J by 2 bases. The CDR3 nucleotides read TGTGCCAGCAGCGAGAGGGGACAGGGGGCTGGAAACACCATATATTTT. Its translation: CASSERGQGAGNTIYF.

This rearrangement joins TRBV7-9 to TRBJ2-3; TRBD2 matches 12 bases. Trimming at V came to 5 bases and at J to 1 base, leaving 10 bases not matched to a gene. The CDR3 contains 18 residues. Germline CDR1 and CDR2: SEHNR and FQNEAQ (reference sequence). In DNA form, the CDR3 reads TGTGCCAGCAGCACCCTAGCGGGAGGGTCTTTAGGCACAGATACGCAGTATTTT. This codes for CASSTLAGGSLGTDTQYF. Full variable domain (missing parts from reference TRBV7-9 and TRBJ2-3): DTGVSQNPRHKITKRGQNVTFRCDPISEHNRLYWYRQTLGQGPEFLTYFQNEAQLEKSRLLSDRFSAERPKGSFSTLEIQRTEQGDSAMYLCASSTLAGGSLGTDTQYFGPGTRLTVL.

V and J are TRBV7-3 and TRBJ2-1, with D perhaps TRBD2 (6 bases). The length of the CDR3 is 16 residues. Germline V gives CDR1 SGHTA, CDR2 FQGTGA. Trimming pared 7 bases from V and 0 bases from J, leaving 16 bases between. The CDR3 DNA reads TGTGCCAGCACCCCTGTTAGCGGTAGCTCCTACAATGAGCAGTTCTTC. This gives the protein CASTPVSGSSYNEQFF.

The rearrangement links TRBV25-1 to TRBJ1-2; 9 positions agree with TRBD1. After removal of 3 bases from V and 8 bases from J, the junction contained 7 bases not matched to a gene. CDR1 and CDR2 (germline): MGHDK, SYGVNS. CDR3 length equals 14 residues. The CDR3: CASSDTGGARGYTF. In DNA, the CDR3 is TGTGCCAGCAGTGATACAGGGGGCGCGCGAGGCTACACCTTC.

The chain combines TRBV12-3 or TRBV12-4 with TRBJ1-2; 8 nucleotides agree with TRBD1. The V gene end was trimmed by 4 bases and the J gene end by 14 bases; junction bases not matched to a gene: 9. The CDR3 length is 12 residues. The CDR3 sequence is CASSSLQGAFTF. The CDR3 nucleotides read TGTGCCAGCAGTTCCCTTCAGGGGGCCTTTACCTTC.

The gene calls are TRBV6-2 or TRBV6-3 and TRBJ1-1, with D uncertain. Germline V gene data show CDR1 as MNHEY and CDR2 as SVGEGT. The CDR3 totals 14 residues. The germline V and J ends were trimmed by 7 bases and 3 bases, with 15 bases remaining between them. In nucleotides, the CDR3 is TGTGCCAGCACCCCCCCCGCCAGGTACACTGAAGCTTTCTTT. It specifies CASTPPARYTEAFF.

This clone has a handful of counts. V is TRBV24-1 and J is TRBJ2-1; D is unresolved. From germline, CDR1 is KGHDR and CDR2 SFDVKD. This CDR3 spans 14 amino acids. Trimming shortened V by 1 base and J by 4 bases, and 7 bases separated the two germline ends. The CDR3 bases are TGTGCCACCAGTGATTTCCCAAATTACAATGAGCAGTTCTTC. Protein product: CATSDFPNYNEQFF.

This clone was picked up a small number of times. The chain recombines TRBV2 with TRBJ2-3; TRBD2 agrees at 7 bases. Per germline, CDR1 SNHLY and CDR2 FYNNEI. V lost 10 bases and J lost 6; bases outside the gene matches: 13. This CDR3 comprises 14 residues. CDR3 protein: CAIQVAGDRDTQYF. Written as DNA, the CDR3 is TGTGCCATCCAGGTGGCGGGAGATAGGGATACGCAGTATTTT.

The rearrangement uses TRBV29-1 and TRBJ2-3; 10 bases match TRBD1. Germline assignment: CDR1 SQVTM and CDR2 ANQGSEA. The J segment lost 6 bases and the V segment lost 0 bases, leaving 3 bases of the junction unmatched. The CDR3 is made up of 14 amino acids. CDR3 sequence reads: CSVEDGTGADTQYF. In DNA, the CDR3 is TGCAGCGTTGAAGATGGGACAGGGGCCGATACGCAGTATTTT.

The CDR3: CASSWQMNYEQYF. The CDR3 nucleotides read TGTGCCAGTAGTTGGCAGATGAATTACGAGCAGTACTTC. The chain recombines TRBV19 with TRBJ2-7; D is uncertain. Germline loops: CDR1 LNHDA, CDR2 SQIVND (reference sequence). Trimming took 5 bases from V and 4 from J, leaving 12 bases between them. This CDR3 contains 13 residues.

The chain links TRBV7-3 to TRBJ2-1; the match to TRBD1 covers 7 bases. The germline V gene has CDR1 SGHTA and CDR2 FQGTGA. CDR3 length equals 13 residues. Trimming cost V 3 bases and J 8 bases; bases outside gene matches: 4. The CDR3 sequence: CASSFRRGHEQFF. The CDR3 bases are TGTGCCAGCAGCTTTAGAAGGGGGCATGAGCAGTTCTTC. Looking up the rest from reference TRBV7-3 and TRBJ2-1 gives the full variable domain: GAGVSQTPSNKVTEKGKYVELRCDPISGHTALYWYRQSLGQGPEFLIYFQGTGAADDSGLPNDRFFAVRPEGSVSTLKIQRTERGDSAVYLCASSFRRGHEQFFGPGTRLTVL.

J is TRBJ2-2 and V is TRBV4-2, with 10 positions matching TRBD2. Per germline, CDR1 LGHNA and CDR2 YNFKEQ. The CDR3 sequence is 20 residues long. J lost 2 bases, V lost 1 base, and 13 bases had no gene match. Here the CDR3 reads CASSQVPSGRGLGNTGELFF. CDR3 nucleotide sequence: TGTGCCAGCAGCCAAGTCCCTAGCGGGAGAGGTTTAGGAAACACCGGGGAGCTGTTTTTT.

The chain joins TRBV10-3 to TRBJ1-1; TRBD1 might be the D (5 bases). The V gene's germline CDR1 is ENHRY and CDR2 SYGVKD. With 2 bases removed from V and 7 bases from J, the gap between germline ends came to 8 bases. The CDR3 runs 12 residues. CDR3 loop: CAISESRDEAFF. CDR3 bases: TGTGCCATCAGTGAGAGCAGGGATGAAGCTTTCTTT.

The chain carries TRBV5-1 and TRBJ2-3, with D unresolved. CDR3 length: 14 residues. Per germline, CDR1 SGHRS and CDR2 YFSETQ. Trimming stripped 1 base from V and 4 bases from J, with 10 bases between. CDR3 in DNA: TGCGCCAGCAGCTTGACTCCAAGCTCAGATACGCAGTATTTT. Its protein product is CASSLTPSSDTQYF.

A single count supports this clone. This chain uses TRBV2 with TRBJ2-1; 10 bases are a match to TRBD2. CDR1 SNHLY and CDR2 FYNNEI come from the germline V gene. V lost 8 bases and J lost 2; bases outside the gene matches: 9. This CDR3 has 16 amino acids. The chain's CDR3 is CASANPSGRAYNEQFF. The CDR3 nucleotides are TGTGCCAGCGCCAATCCCAGCGGGAGGGCCTACAATGAGCAGTTCTTC.

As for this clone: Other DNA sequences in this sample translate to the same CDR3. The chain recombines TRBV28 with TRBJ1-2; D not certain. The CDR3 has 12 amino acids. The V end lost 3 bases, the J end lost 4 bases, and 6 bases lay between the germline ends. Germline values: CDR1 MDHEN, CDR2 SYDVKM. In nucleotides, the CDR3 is TGTGCCAGCAGTTTGCGCCTCTATGGCTACACCTTC. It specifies CASSLRLYGYTF.

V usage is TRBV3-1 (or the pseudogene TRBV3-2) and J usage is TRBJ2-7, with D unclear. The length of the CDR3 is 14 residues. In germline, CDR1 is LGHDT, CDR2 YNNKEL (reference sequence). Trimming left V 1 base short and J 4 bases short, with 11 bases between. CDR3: CASSQAVGLYEQYF. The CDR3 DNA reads TGTGCCAGCAGCCAAGCCGTTGGCCTGTACGAGCAGTACTTC.

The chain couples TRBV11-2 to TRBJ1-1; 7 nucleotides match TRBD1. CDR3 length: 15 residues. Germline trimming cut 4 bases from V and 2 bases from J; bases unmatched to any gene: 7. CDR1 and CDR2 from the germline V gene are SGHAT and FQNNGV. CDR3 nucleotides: TGTGCCAGCAGCTCCTTACGGGACAGCAACACTGAAGCTTTCTTT. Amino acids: CASSSLRDSNTEAFF.

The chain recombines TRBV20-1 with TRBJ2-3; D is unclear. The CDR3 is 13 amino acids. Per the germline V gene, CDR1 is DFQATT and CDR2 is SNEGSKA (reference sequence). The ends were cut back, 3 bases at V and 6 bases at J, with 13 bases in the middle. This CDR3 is CSASNIERDTQYF. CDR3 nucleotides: TGCAGTGCTAGTAACATCGAGAGGGATACGCAGTATTTT.

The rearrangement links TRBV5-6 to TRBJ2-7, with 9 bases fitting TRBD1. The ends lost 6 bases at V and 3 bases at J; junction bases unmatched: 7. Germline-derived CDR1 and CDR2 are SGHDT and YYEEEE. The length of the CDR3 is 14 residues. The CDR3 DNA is TGTGCCAGCACCTACGGACAGGGGTTCTACGAGCAGTACTTC. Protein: CASTYGQGFYEQYF.

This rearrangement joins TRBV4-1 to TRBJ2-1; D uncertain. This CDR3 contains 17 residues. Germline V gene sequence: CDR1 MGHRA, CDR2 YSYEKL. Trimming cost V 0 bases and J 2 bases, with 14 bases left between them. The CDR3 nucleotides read TGCGCCAGCAGCCAAGATGACCCGCGGCTTGCCTACAATGAGCAGTTCTTC. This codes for CASSQDDPRLAYNEQFF.

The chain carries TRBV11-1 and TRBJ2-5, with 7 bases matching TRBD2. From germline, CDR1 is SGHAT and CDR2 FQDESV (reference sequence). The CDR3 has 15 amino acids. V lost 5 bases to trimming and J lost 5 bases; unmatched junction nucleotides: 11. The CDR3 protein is CASSPWGGSGETQYF. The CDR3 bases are TGTGCCAGCAGCCCCTGGGGGGGGTCGGGGGAGACCCAGTACTTC.

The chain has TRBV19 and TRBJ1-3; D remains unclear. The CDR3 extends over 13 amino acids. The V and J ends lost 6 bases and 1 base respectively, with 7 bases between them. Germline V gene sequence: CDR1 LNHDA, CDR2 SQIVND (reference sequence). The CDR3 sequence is CASRAGSGNTIYF. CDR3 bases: TGTGCCAGTAGGGCGGGGTCTGGAAACACCATATATTTT.

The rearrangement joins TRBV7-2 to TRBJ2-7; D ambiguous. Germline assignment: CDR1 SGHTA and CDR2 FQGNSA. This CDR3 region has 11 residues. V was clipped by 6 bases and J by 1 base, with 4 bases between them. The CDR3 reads CASRSSYEQYF. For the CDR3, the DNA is TGTGCCAGCAGGTCTTCCTACGAGCAGTACTTC.

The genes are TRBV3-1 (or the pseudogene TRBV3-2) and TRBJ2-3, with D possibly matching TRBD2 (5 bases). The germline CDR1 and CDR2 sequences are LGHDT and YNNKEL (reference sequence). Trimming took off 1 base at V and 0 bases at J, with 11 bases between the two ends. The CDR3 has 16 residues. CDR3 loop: CASSQAPGGSTDTQYF. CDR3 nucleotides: TGTGCCAGCAGCCAAGCACCGGGCGGGAGCACAGATACGCAGTATTTT.